The 26 T cell receptor beta chains reported below all come from one sample, sequenced in a study of shared clonotypes between healthy human individuals. Profiling relied on immunoSEQ multiplex PCR, and the TCRdb table lists in-frame clones only, not all of them. The data hold approximately 1.5 million clones, with about 98.5% observed a single time. The sample comprised naive CD4+ T cells sorted from blood. Subset defined: CD45RA+ positively selected. The receptors shown here come from a man aged 30 to 45 in good health.

V usage is TRBV6-5 and J usage is TRBJ2-1, with D possibly called TRBD1 or TRBD2 (5 bases each). Germline CDR1 MNHEY, CDR2 SVGAGI. Trimming shortened V by 8 bases and J by 6 bases, and 20 bases separated the two germline ends. The CDR3 extends over 15 amino acids. CDR3 sequence: CASSEGNPAFNEQFF. As DNA, the CDR3 is TGTGCCAGCTCCGAGGGGAACCCCGCCTTCAATGAGCAGTTCTTC.

The CDR3 region has the DNA TGTGCCTGGACTAGGGACAGGGACGGCGGACAGCCCCAGCATTTT. Encoded protein: CAWTRDRDGGQPQHF. The chain employs TRBV30 and TRBJ1-5; TRBD1 matches 9 bases. The length of the CDR3 is 15 residues. The ends lost 4 bases at V and 7 bases at J; junction bases unmatched: 11. CDR1 is GTSNPN, CDR2 SVGIG, per germline (reference sequence).

The J gene is TRBJ2-3, the V gene TRBV2, with D unclear. Trimming pared 2 bases from V and 5 bases from J, leaving 11 bases between. The CDR3 sequence is 14 residues long. Germline V lookup: CDR1 SNHLY, CDR2 FYNNEI. For the CDR3, the DNA is TGTGCCAGCAGTGAATCGATGGCCCGAGATACGCAGTATTTT. This sequence encodes CASSESMARDTQYF.

The chain joins TRBV5-1 to TRBJ1-2; 9 nucleotides align to TRBD1. CDR1 and CDR2 from the germline V gene are SGHRS and YFSETQ. The V and J ends lost 3 bases and 7 bases, in that order; junction bases with no gene match: 10. The length of the CDR3 is 15 residues. CDR3 bases: TGCGCCAGCAGCTCTGGGGACAGGGTTGGTAGTGGCTACACCTTC. Its protein is CASSSGDRVGSGYTF.

A single count supports this clone. The rearrangement joins TRBV4-3 to TRBJ2-3, with D possibly matching TRBD1 (5 bases). The V end was cut by 4 bases, the J end by 5 bases, with 13 bases between. This CDR3 has 14 residues. In germline, CDR1 is LGHNA, CDR2 YSLEER. CDR3 sequence reads: CASSPGFSRDTQYF. The CDR3 DNA reads as TGCGCCAGCAGCCCAGGGTTTTCTAGAGATACGCAGTATTTT.

The chain has TRBV5-1 and TRBJ2-3, with D unclear. Germline CDR1 reads SGHRS; CDR2 reads YFSETQ. V gave up 6 bases and J gave up 4 bases, with 18 bases separating them. The CDR3 is 15 amino acids. The CDR3 nucleotides are TGCGCCAGCAACTCCGGGCCCGGTTCTTCAGATACGCAGTATTTT. This encodes CASNSGPGSSDTQYF.

This rearrangement joins TRBV5-1 to TRBJ1-1; 9 nucleotides match TRBD1. V shed 1 base and J 5 bases; nucleotides not matched to a gene: 6. CDR1 and CDR2 (germline): SGHRS, YFSETQ. The CDR3 has 15 amino acids. CDR3 region: CASSLRLGQGTEAFF. The CDR3 DNA is TGCGCCAGCAGCTTGAGGCTCGGACAGGGGACTGAAGCTTTCTTT.

The chain carries TRBV2 and TRBJ2-1; no definite D call. Trimming shortened V by 4 bases and J by 14 bases, and 15 bases separated the two germline ends. The CDR3 consists of 12 residues. CDR1 SNHLY and CDR2 FYNNEI come from the germline V gene. CDR3: CASSASSLSKFF. As DNA, the CDR3 is TGTGCCAGCAGTGCAAGCTCATTATCAAAGTTCTTC.

As regards this clone: At one boundary the junction diverges from the germline segment, which might be a read error. The gene calls are TRBV2 and TRBJ2-7, with TRBD2 matching 9 bases. Per germline, CDR1 SNHLY and CDR2 FYNNEI. The CDR3 contains 13 residues. The CDR3 DNA follows: TGTGCCAGCAGTGATGTAGCGGGAGCCCTCCGCGTCTTC. Translation: CASSDVAGALRVF.

The chain couples TRBV18 to TRBJ1-3; D gene unclear. V lost 1 base, J lost 1 base, and 8 bases lay in between. The CDR3 extends over 15 amino acids. The germline CDR1 and CDR2 sequences are KGHSH and LQKENI. CDR3 in amino acids: CASSPLGMSGNTIYF. CDR3 sequence (DNA): TGTGCCAGCTCACCACTTGGGATGTCTGGAAACACCATATATTTT.

The chain carries TRBV5-1 and TRBJ2-1; the D gene is possibly TRBD2 (5 bases). CDR3 size: 14 residues. Germline V gene sequence: CDR1 SGHRS, CDR2 YFSETQ. V lost 4 bases to trimming and J lost 5 bases, with 13 bases between them. DNA of the CDR3: TGCGCCAGCAGCACACGGACTTCAAACAATGAGCAGTTCTTC. Translated, it gives CASSTRTSNNEQFF.

The genes are TRBV28 and TRBJ1-5; D is unresolved. The V end lost 10 bases, the J end lost 2 bases, and 9 bases lay between the germline ends. CDR1 MDHEN and CDR2 SYDVKM come from the germline V gene. This CDR3 spans 12 amino acids. In DNA form, the CDR3 reads TGTGCCATCGGCGAGGGCAATCAGCCCCAGCATTTT. Translating gives CAIGEGNQPQHF. Together with reference TRBV28 and TRBJ1-5, the CDR3 gives the full variable domain: DVKVTQSSRYLVKRTGEKVFLECVQDMDHENMFWYRQDPGLGLRLIYFSYDVKMKEKGDIPEGYSVSREKKERFSLILESASTNQTSMYLCAIGEGNQPQHFGDGTRLSIL.

The V gene is TRBV13, the J gene TRBJ2-7; TRBD1 aligns across 7 bases. V trimming: 6 bases; J trimming: 3 bases; junction bases outside the gene matches: 5. In germline, CDR1 is PRHDT, CDR2 FYEKMQ (reference sequence). The CDR3 contains 13 residues. This chain's CDR3 is CASSSNRGYEQYF. CDR3 in DNA: TGTGCCAGCAGTTCTAACAGGGGCTACGAGCAGTACTTC.

This chain joins TRBV4-2 and TRBJ2-5, with TRBD1 identical over 8 bases. The germline CDR1 and CDR2 sequences are LGHNA and YNFKEQ. V lost 4 bases to trimming and J lost 1 base; unmatched junction nucleotides: 5. The CDR3 length is 15 residues. DNA for the CDR3: TGTGCCAGCAGCCTCGGACAGGGCCCCCAAGAGACCCAGTACTTC. Protein sequence: CASSLGQGPQETQYF.

V and J are TRBV7-2 and TRBJ2-3; D not certain. V was trimmed by 3 bases and J by 9 bases, leaving 10 bases between them. Germline-derived CDR1 and CDR2 are SGHTA and FQGNSA. The length of the CDR3 is 12 residues. The CDR3 is CASSFFSRTQYF. The CDR3 DNA follows: TGTGCCAGCAGCTTCTTTAGCAGGACGCAGTATTTT.

The chain is built from TRBV7-9 and TRBJ1-5; 7 positions match TRBD1. This CDR3 comprises 14 residues. Germline CDR1 is SEHNR and CDR2 is FQNEAQ (reference sequence). Trimming at V came to 3 bases and at J to 4 bases, leaving 3 bases not matched to a gene. CDR3 residues: CASSFGQANQPQHF. CDR3 coding DNA: TGTGCCAGCAGCTTCGGACAGGCGAATCAGCCCCAGCATTTT.

The chain uses TRBV5-4 and TRBJ1-1; weak D call: TRBD1 (5 bases). Trimming stripped 4 bases from V and 4 bases from J, with 11 bases between. The length of the CDR3 is 13 residues. Per the germline V gene, CDR1 is SGHNT and CDR2 is YYREEE (reference sequence). The CDR3: CASSDPGATEAFF. As DNA, the CDR3 is TGTGCCAGCAGCGACCCCGGGGCCACTGAAGCTTTCTTT.

The chain joins TRBV9 to TRBJ1-5, with 7 bases identical to TRBD1. V shed 0 bases and J 2 bases; nucleotides not matched to a gene: 2. This CDR3 region has 15 residues. Germline assignment: CDR1 SGDLS and CDR2 YYNGEE. CDR3 coding DNA: TGTGCCAGCAGCGTAGTCGGGACAGGCAATCAGCCCCAGCATTTT. Translation: CASSVVGTGNQPQHF.

V usage is TRBV6-1 and J usage is TRBJ2-7; D unclear. Trimming pared 3 bases from V and 0 bases from J, leaving 12 bases between. The CDR3 sequence is 15 residues long. Per germline, CDR1 MNHNS and CDR2 SASEGT. CDR3 DNA: TGTGCCAGCAGTGACATCAGACATGGCTCCTACGAGCAGTACTTC. Translated: CASSDIRHGSYEQYF.

V gene TRBV18 combines with J gene TRBJ2-5; the D gene is possibly TRBD1 (5 bases). V was cut by 5 bases and J by 11 bases, with 12 bases left in between. Germline V CDR1 and CDR2: KGHSH, LQKENI. CDR3 length: 11 residues. The CDR3 reads CASSWGSEQYF. As DNA, the CDR3 is TGTGCCAGCTCATGGGGCTCGGAGCAGTACTTC.

V and J are TRBV18 and TRBJ2-7, with 7 bases aligning to TRBD1. Looked up from germline, CDR1 is KGHSH and CDR2 is LQKENI. The CDR3 is made up of 13 amino acids. With 5 bases clipped from V and 7 bases from J, the junction kept 8 bases outside the gene matches. Here the CDR3 DNA reads TGTGCCAGCTCAGAGAACAGGGGTGGAGAGCAGTACTTC. Protein: CASSENRGGEQYF.

As to this clone: Additional DNA sequences in this sample encode the identical CDR3. The CDR3 spells CASSSRTSLGEQYF. CDR3 in DNA: TGTGCCAGCAGTTCGAGGACTAGTTTGGGCGAGCAGTACTTC. This chain connects TRBV13 to TRBJ2-7; TRBD2 matches 7 bases. V shed 6 bases, J shed 6 bases, and the junction held 11 bases outside the gene matches. This CDR3 contains 14 residues. Germline CDR1 reads PRHDT; CDR2 reads FYEKMQ (reference sequence).

This clone was seen only once. The chain employs TRBV14 and TRBJ2-1; no clear D gene. CDR3 length equals 13 residues. Trimming cost V 0 bases and J 9 bases, with 9 bases left between them. Germline values: CDR1 SGHDN, CDR2 FVKESK. The CDR3 DNA reads as TGTGCCAGCAGCCAAGATTTAGATGGTGAGCAGTTCTTC. Amino acid sequence: CASSQDLDGEQFF.

This rearrangement joins TRBV28 to TRBJ2-5; a possible D gene is TRBD2 (5 bases). The CDR3 totals 17 residues. Trimming stripped 5 bases from V and 4 bases from J, with 23 bases between. From germline, CDR1 is MDHEN and CDR2 SYDVKM. The CDR3 loop is CASSETKPSGLLETQYF. CDR3 nucleotides: TGTGCCAGCAGTGAGACAAAGCCCTCTGGACTTCTAGAGACCCAGTACTTC.

This clone was seen once. The same CDR3 arises from other DNA sequences in this sample as well. The V and J genes are TRBV7-2 and TRBJ2-3, with no clear D. The CDR3 spans 14 residues. Germline-derived CDR1 and CDR2 are SGHTA and FQGNSA. V lost 1 base, J lost 1 base, and 6 bases lay in between. CDR3 bases: TGTGCCAGCAGCTTAGTTGGGGGCACAGATACGCAGTATTTT. This gives the protein CASSLVGGTDTQYF. Combining the CDR3 with reference TRBV7-2 and TRBJ2-3 gives the whole variable domain GAGVSQSPSNKVTEKGKDVELRCDPISGHTALYWYRQSLGQGLEFLIYFQGNSAPDKSGLPSDRFSAERTGGSVSTLTIQRTQQEDSAVYLCASSLVGGTDTQYFGPGTRLTVL.

This chain links TRBV5-1 with TRBJ1-1, with D maybe TRBD1 (5 bases). The germline CDR1 and CDR2 sequences are SGHRS and YFSETQ. V was pared by 0 bases and J by 5 bases, with 14 bases between. This CDR3 has 15 amino acids. The CDR3: CASSLAKGRWTEAFF. The CDR3 DNA reads as TGCGCCAGCAGCTTGGCTAAGGGACGGTGGACTGAAGCTTTCTTT.